This T cell receptor beta chain was captured by sequencing in a study of breast tumors, draining lymph nodes, adjacent tissues. Findings and limits, study-wide: The data were judged consistent with most tumor T cells coming from lymph node and expanding in tumor. Compared with lymph nodes, tumors were less diverse; compared with nontumor tissue, more. Compared with basal-like, luminal-like tumors shared significantly more repertoire with nontumor tissue.

This clonotype was found many times. Its antigen is undetermined. TCRdb itself ran the multiplex PCR reads through MiXCR, one entry per CDR3 protein. The sample contains a few hundred thousand distinct CDR3 sequences, 30% to 35% of which appear only once. Breast cancer patients provided tissue from their axillary draining lymph nodes. The sequence was obtained from a female donor with breast cancer. Some clones in this sample may be carry-over from other donors' samples. The sample comprised axillary lymph node tissue.

This chain's CDR3 is CASSLSQEQFF. DNA of the CDR3: TGTGCCAGCAGCTTGAGTCAGGAGCAGTTCTTC. The chain links TRBV7-3 to TRBJ2-1; D is undetermined. CDR3 length: 11 residues. The germline V and J ends were trimmed by 3 bases and 10 bases, with 7 bases remaining between them. Germline lookup yields CDR1 SGHTA and CDR2 FQGTGA.